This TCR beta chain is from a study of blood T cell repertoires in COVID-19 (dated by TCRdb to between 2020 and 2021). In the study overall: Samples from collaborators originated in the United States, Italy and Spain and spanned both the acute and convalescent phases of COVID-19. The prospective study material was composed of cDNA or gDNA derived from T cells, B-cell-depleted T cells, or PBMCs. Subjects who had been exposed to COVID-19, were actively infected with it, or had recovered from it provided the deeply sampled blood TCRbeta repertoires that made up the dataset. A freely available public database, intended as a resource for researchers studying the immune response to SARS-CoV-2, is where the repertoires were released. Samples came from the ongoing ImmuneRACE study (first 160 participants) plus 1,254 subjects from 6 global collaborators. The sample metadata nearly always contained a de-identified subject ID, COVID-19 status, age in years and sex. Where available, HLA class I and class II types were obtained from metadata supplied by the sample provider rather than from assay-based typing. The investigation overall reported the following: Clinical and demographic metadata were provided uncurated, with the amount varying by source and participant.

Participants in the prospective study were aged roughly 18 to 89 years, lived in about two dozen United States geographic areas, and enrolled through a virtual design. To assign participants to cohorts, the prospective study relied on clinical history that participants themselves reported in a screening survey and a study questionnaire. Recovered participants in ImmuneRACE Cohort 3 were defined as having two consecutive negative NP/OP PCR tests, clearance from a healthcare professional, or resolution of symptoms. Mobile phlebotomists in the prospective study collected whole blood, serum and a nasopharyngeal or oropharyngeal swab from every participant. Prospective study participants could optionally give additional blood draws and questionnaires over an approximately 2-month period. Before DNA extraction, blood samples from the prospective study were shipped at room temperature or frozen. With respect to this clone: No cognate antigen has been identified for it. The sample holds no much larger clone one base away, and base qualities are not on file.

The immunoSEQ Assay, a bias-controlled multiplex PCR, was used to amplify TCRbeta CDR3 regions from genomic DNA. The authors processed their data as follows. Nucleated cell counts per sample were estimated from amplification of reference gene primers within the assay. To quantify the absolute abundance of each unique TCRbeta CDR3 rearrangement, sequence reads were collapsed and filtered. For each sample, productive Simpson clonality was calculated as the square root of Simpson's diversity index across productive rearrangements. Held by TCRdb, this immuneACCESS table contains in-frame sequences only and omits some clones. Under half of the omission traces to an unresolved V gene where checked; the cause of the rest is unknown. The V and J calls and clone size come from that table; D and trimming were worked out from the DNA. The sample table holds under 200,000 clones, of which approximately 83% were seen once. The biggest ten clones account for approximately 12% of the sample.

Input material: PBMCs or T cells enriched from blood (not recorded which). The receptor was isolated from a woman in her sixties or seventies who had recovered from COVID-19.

The bases are TGTGCTAGTGGTGGAGGACAGAGATACAATGAGCAGTTCTTC. It encodes CASGGGQRYNEQFF. This receptor chain uses TRBV12-5 and TRBJ2-1; 6 matching bases give a weak D call of TRBD1. From a lookup of the germline V gene, CDR1 and CDR2 are LGHNT and FRNRAP. The V end loses 5 bases and the J end loses 4 bases, and a stretch of 12 bases separates them. There are 14 amino acids in the CDR3, from cysteine to phenylalanine inclusive. The kept DNA is CDR3 alone, 42 bases in frame from the first base.